Shown below are 11 T cell receptor beta chains from a single sample sequenced in a study of control samples from healthy donors and cancer patients. Clones were read by immunoSEQ multiplex PCR, and TCRdb kept only the in-frame ones, dropping some. The sample lists 65,000 to 80,000 clones; around nine tenths were seen once. The sample consisted of PBMCs. The receptors here all came from a woman aged 45-59 years with colorectal cancer.

In its sample, this clone was seen a few times. The chain couples TRBV30 to TRBJ1-4, with 10 bases that match TRBD1. The CDR3 totals 16 residues. Per the germline V gene, CDR1 is GTSNPN and CDR2 is SVGIG (reference sequence). Unmatched junction bases numbered 4, after V lost 3 bases and J lost 0 bases. CDR3 residues: CAWRTGGASTNEKLFF. The CDR3 DNA is TGTGCCTGGAGGACAGGGGGCGCATCAACTAATGAAAAACTGTTTTTT.

The chain has TRBV12-3 or TRBV12-4 and TRBJ2-3; no clear D. The CDR3 contains 11 residues. V lost 6 bases and J 3 bases, leaving 4 bases between the germline ends. CDR3 amino acids: CASRTTDTQYF. CDR3 sequence (DNA): TGTGCCAGCAGGACTACAGATACGCAGTATTTT.

The rearrangement joins TRBV30 to TRBJ1-1; D is uncertain. The V end was cut by 3 bases, the J end by 4 bases, with 18 bases between. The CDR3 contains 15 residues. Per the germline V gene, CDR1 is GTSNPN and CDR2 is SVGIG (reference sequence). CDR3 in amino acids: CAWRKSEAGSTEAFF. CDR3 DNA sequence: TGTGCCTGGAGAAAAAGTGAGGCGGGGAGCACTGAAGCTTTCTTT.

This chain links TRBV3-1 (or the pseudogene TRBV3-2) with TRBJ2-5; TRBD1 matches at 8 bases. Germline CDR1 reads LGHDT; CDR2 reads YNNKEL (reference sequence). The CDR3 is 16 residues long. With 0 bases clipped from V and 5 bases from J, the junction kept 8 bases outside the gene matches. The CDR3 coding sequence is TGTGCCAGCAGCCAAGATCAGACAGGGGTAGTGGAGACCCAGTACTTC. Protein product: CASSQDQTGVVETQYF.

This clone was observed a few times. The chain recombines TRBV2 with TRBJ1-5; D call uncertain. CDR3 length: 14 residues. The V and J ends lost 2 bases and 7 bases respectively, with 12 bases between them. Germline V CDR1 and CDR2: SNHLY, FYNNEI. The CDR3 sequence: CASSESGRGQPQHF. The CDR3 region has the DNA TGTGCCAGCAGTGAATCGGGTCGCGGGCAGCCCCAGCATTTT.

The V call is TRBV7-2, the J call TRBJ2-3, with D unclear. The germline gives CDR1 SGHTA, CDR2 FQGNSA. The CDR3 is 17 residues long. V lost 5 bases to trimming and J lost 1 base, with 19 bases between them. DNA of the CDR3: TGTGCCAGCAGCATTCAGAGAAATCTCCTCGGCACAGATACGCAGTATTTT. This codes for CASSIQRNLLGTDTQYF.

The sample holds one count of this clone. The chain carries TRBV27 and TRBJ1-2; D ambiguous. The CDR3 length is 13 residues. V was trimmed by 7 bases and J by 7 bases, leaving 16 bases between them. Germline V gene sequence: CDR1 MNHEY, CDR2 SMNVEV (reference sequence). Here the CDR3 DNA reads TGTGCCAGCAAAGGGAATAATCTGCTTGGCTACACCTTC. It is translated as CASKGNNLLGYTF.

This clone was seen once. The rearrangement joins TRBV28 to TRBJ2-5, with D unresolved. This CDR3 has 14 amino acids. CDR1 is MDHEN, CDR2 SYDVKM, per germline. V lost 7 bases to trimming and J lost 2 bases, with 14 bases between them. Here the CDR3 DNA reads TGTGCCAGCACCTCCCCGCAGGTACAAGAGACCCAGTACTTC. It is translated as CASTSPQVQETQYF.

The chain employs TRBV6-5 and TRBJ1-5, with TRBD1 matching 8 bases. Losses at the gene ends were 2 bases for V and 4 bases for J; bases not matched to a gene: 4. Germline V gives CDR1 MNHEY, CDR2 SVGAGI. The CDR3 length is 15 residues. The CDR3 bases are TGTGCCAGCAGTTACCGACAGGGGACGAATCAGCCCCAGCATTTT. This encodes CASSYRQGTNQPQHF.

The chain couples TRBV19 to TRBJ1-5; TRBD1 might be the D (5 bases). Germline V gene sequence: CDR1 LNHDA, CDR2 SQIVND (reference sequence). V lost 10 bases and J lost 6, with 16 bases in between. The CDR3 is made up of 13 amino acids. The CDR3 DNA reads TGTGCCATCGGTAGGGAGGGGAGTCAGCCCCAGCATTTT. Translated, it gives CAIGREGSQPQHF.

This clone has more than one count but fewer than ten. The rearrangement joins TRBV6-5 to TRBJ1-5; perhaps TRBD1 as D (6 bases). The CDR3 runs 14 residues. Germline V gene data show CDR1 as MNHEY and CDR2 as SVGAGI. Trimming took off 6 bases at V and 3 bases at J, with 12 bases between the two ends. CDR3 DNA sequence: TGTGCCAGCAGCCTCGGACAGATCAATCAGCCCCAGCATTTT. Translating it yields CASSLGQINQPQHF.